The source of this T cell receptor beta chain is a study of regulatory T cells in long-lasting Graves disease (dated by TCRdb to 2020 to 2023). Turning to the overall study: Persistent Graves' disease was defined as persistently positive TSH receptor autoantibodies together with antithyroid drug treatment for over 5 years. Patients with persistent Graves' disease were compared with patients with newly diagnosed Graves' disease using TCR sequencing and RNA sequencing of peripheral blood. The study was registered as a clinical trial and conducted in China. A total of around 35 samples underwent TCR sequencing, from roughly 13 patients with persistent Graves' disease and approximately 20 patients with newly diagnosed Graves' disease. Persistent Graves' disease patients in the clinical cohort had taken antithyroid drugs for 9 to 11 years on average. The research as a whole found: Sequencing and analysis were restricted to the TCR beta chain. Compared with newly diagnosed patients, persistent Graves' disease patients had lower TCR Shannon entropy and fewer highly expanded clones, which suggests clonal expansion. Peripheral blood alone was examined, since thyroid tissue, which constituted the primary lesion, could not be accessed. As a limitation, the authors acknowledged that the small sample size may reduce accuracy. Persistent disease showed preferential use of TRBV28, TRBJ1-2 and TRBJ2-5, whereas newly diagnosed disease favored TRBV20-1 and TRBJ2-1. A larger number of public clonotypes was shared among persistent patients (about 2,700) than among newly diagnosed patients (around 870).

Its CDR3 holds 15 amino acids, cysteine through phenylalanine. Solely the CDR3 DNA is kept, with 45 bases framed from the first base. Looking up the germline V gene (reference sequence) yields CDR1 PRHDT and CDR2 FYEKMQ. Here V drops 3 bases and J drops 4 bases, and the junction holds 7 bases not matched to any gene. This sample's time point label indicates: persistent/refractory GD, antithyroid drugs over 5 years with positive TRAb. RNA was extracted from PBMCs in TRIzol for both TCR sequencing and RNA sequencing. Graves' disease was diagnosed according to American Thyroid Association guidelines. The patients came from an endocrinology department in Xi'an, China. Each patient gave approximately 8.8 milliliters of peripheral blood, collected in an EDTA anticoagulant tube. Ficoll Paque Plus density gradient separation was used to isolate PBMCs, and no further T cell sorting was performed. An Agilent 2100 Bioanalyzer and agarose gel were used to assess RNA quality, and a NanoDrop 2000 was used to measure RNA concentration.

Library prep was done by multiplex PCR. Instrument used: Illumina HiSeq 4000. CDR3 regions were amplified by Arm-PCR with iRepertoire HTBI primers to construct TCR beta libraries. Gel purification was performed on PCR products prior to sequencing. As for the original processing: Across samples, 60 to 80 TRBV and 13 to 15 TRBJ segments were identified and used for gene usage analysis of CDR3 amino acid clonotypes. COPE and FqMerger were used to merge filtered high-quality paired reads into contigs. BLAST was used to align contigs to IMGT TRBV, TRBD and TRBJ reference genes, and CDR3 was defined according to IMGT. Clonotypes above 0.1% frequency were classified as highly expanded clones. Repertoire diversity was measured by Shannon entropy, and V-J evenness by the Gini coefficient. A clonotype was considered public if more than one individual shared it. TCRdb reprocessing: public reads trimmed at Q25 with fastp, clones called with MiXCR, in-frame beta chains kept. Under each unique CDR3 protein, matching rows form one entry showing the most common genes and DNA. These V and J calls rely on TCRdb rather than the paper's analysis. In this sample the table shows roughly 500,000 distinct CDR3 sequences, approximately 22% of which occur a single time. 10% to 15% of the sample is held by the ten biggest clonotypes.

As to this clonotype: Its cognate antigen has yet to be identified. No base qualities exist here, and no much larger clone lies one base off it.

The sample consisted of peripheral blood mononuclear cells (PBMCs), taken when the disease was refractory, from a patient treated with antithyroid drugs. The sequence was obtained from a female donor with Graves disease. The chain is made from TRBV13 and TRBJ2-7; 9 of the junction bases match TRBD1. In nucleotides, the sequence is TGTGCCAGCAGCTTTCCGGGACAGGGTAGTTACGAGCAGTACTTC. This encodes CASSFPGQGSYEQYF.